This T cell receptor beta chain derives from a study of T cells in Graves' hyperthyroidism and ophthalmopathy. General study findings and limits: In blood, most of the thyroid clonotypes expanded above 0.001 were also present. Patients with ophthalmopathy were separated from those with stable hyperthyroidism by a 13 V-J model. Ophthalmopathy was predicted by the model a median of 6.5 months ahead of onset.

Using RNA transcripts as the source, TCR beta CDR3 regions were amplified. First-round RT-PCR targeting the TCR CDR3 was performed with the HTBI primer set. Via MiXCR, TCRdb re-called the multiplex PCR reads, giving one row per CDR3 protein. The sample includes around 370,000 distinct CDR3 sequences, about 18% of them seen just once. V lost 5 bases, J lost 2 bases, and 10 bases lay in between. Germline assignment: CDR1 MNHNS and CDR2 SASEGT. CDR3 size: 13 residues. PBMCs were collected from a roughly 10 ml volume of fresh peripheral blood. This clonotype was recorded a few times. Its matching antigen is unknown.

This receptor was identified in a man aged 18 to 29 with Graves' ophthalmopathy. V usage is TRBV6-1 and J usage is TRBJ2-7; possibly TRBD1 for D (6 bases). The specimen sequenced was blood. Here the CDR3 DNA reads TGTGCCAGCAGTCGACAGGCCCCCTACGAGCAGTACTTC. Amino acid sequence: CASSRQAPYEQYF.